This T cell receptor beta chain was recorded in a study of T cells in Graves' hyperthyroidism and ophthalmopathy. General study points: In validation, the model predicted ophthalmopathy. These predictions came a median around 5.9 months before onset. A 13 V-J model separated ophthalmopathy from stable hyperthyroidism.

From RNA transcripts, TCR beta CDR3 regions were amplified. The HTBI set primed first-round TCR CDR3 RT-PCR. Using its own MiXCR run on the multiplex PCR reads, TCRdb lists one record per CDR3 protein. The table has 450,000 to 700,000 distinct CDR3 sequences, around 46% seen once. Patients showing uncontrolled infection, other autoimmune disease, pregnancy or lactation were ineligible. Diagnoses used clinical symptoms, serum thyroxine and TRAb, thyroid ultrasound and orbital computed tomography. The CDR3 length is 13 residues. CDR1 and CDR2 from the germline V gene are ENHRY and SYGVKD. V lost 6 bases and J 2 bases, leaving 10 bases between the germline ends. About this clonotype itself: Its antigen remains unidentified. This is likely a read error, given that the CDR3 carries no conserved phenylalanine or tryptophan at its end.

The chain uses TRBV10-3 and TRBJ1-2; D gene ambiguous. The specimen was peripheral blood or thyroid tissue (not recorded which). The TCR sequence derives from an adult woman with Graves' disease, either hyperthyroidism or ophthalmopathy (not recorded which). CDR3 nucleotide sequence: TGTGCCATCAGCAGCGGCCAAAACTATGGCTACACCCTC. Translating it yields CAISSGQNYGYTL.